Listed below are T cell receptor beta chains from one sample, sequenced in a study of blood T cell repertoires in COVID-19. Measured with immunoSEQ multiplex PCR; TCRdb has only the in-frame clones, and not every one. The sample has roughly 400,000 clones, 80% to 90% seen once. The specimen was PBMCs or T cells enriched from blood (not recorded which). The receptor source for this set is a woman between 45 and 60 years old who had recovered from COVID-19. Both conserved end residues are part of each CDR3. D genes are given only for firm matches. The size field is filled for only some rows; it gives once, few, many or a size class.

>TRBJ2-3|few|TRBD2|TRBV5-6
CASSLATSGGFTDTQYF
TGTGCCAGCAGCTTGGCGACTAGCGGGGGGTTCACAGATACGCAGTATTTT
>TRBJ1-2|once|NA|TRBV5-1
CASSLGRLSSGGYTF
TGCGCCAGCAGCTTAGGCAGGCTCTCATCTGGGGGCTACACCTTC
>TRBJ1-3|NA|TRBD1|TRBV6-5
CASIITGGDGNTIYF
TGTGCCAGCATAATCACAGGGGGCGATGGAAACACCATATATTTT
>TRBJ2-3|NA|TRBD2|TRBV7-2
CASSSSLAGGADTQYF
TGTGCCAGCAGCTCCTCTTTAGCGGGGGGTGCAGATACGCAGTATTTT
>TRBJ2-2|NA|NA|TRBV28
CASSFGNPPGTGELFF
TGTGCCAGCAGTTTTGGGAACCCACCGGGGACCGGGGAGCTGTTTTTT
>TRBJ1-1|few|NA|TRBV3-1/TRBV3-2
CASSQSSEAFF
TGTGCCAGCAGCCAAAGTAGTGAAGCTTTCTTT
>TRBJ1-5|once|NA|TRBV6-1
CASSDLRGGFNQPQHF
TGTGCCAGCAGTGATTTAAGGGGTGGTTTCAATCAGCCCCAGCATTTT
>TRBJ1-1|NA|NA|TRBV28
CASSLGRDTEAFF
TGTGCCAGCAGTTTGGGCAGGGACACTGAAGCTTTCTTT
>TRBJ1-2|NA|NA|TRBV18
CASSPFRTDDLNYGYTF
TGTGCCAGCTCACCTTTTCGGACTGACGACCTTAACTATGGCTACACCTTC
>TRBJ2-5|NA|TRBD2|TRBV11-3
CASSLGASGKTQYF
TGTGCCAGCAGCTTGGGGGCTAGCGGGAAGACCCAGTACTTC
>TRBJ2-1|once|TRBD2|TRBV2
CASSPGLAGVSNEQFF
TGTGCCAGCAGCCCGGGACTAGCGGGGGTAAGCAATGAGCAGTTCTTC
>TRBJ1-1|NA|NA|TRBV29-1
CSVDPAAGIVNTEAFF
TGCAGCGTTGATCCGGCGGCGGGGATCGTGAACACTGAAGCTTTCTTT
>TRBJ1-5|NA|NA|TRBV27
CASSFGQGSNQPQHF
TGTGCCAGCAGTTTTGGGCAGGGCAGCAATCAGCCCCAGCATTTT
>TRBJ1-3|few|NA|TRBV3-1/TRBV3-2
CASSRASDTYSGNTIYF
TGTGCCAGCAGCCGAGCTTCGGACACTTACTCTGGAAACACCATATATTTT
>TRBJ1-2|NA|NA|TRBV5-4
CASSFIPADSYWSYGYTF
TGTGCCAGCAGCTTTATCCCTGCGGACAGCTATTGGAGCTATGGCTACACCTTC
>TRBJ2-2|NA|NA|TRBV11-2
CASSPIGAGELFF
TGTGCCAGCAGCCCAATCGGGGCCGGGGAGCTGTTTTTT
>TRBJ1-2|NA|NA|TRBV7-2
CASSFTDRGIYGYTF
TGTGCCAGCAGTTTCACCGACCGGGGGATCTATGGCTACACCTTC
>TRBJ1-1|NA|TRBD1|TRBV3-1/TRBV3-2
CASSRGQGGGYTEAFF
TGTGCCAGCAGCCGGGGACAGGGGGGTGGGTACACTGAAGCTTTCTTT
>TRBJ2-5|NA|NA|TRBV4-1
CASSQVAEETQYF
TGCGCCAGCAGCCAAGTAGCAGAAGAGACCCAGTACTTC
>TRBJ2-7|NA|TRBD1|TRBV5-3
CARTRDRGYEQYF
TGTGCCAGAACGCGGGACAGGGGGTACGAGCAGTACTTC
>TRBJ2-5|NA|TRBD1|TRBV6-5
CASSHRDRVETQYF
TGTGCCAGCAGCCACCGGGACAGGGTAGAGACCCAGTACTTC
>TRBJ1-1|NA|NA|TRBV14
CASSHDSLNTEAFF
TGTGCCAGCAGCCATGACAGTTTGAACACTGAAGCTTTCTTT
>TRBJ2-1|NA|TRBD2|TRBV30
CAWMGRGPEQFF
TGTGCCTGGATGGGGAGGGGCCCTGAGCAGTTCTTC